These 13 T cell receptor beta chains were all obtained from the same sample, sequenced in a study of T cells in Graves' hyperthyroidism and ophthalmopathy. Amplification yielded TCR beta CDR3 regions, with RNA transcripts as the source. First-round RT-PCR of the TCR CDR3 relied on the HTBI primer set. TCRdb analysed the multiplex PCR reads with MiXCR anew, one entry per CDR3 protein. The table shows about 92,000 distinct CDR3 sequences, with around 50% occurring only once. The sample taken for sequencing was blood. The receptors were sampled from a woman aged 40 to 49 with Graves' hyperthyroidism.

To note about this clonotype: A read error may explain this, as a much larger clone is one base away. The chain combines TRBV29-1 with TRBJ2-3, with 11 nucleotides matching TRBD2. Germline assignment: CDR1 SQVTM and CDR2 ANQGSEA. V lost 8 bases to trimming and J lost 2 bases; unmatched junction nucleotides: 6. There are 14 residues in the CDR3. In nucleotides, the CDR3 is TGCAGCATCCGACTAGCGGGGTTCACAGATACGCAGTATTTT. Its translation is CSIRLAGFTDTQYF.

This clonotype was detected ten times or more. The V call is TRBV4-3, the J call TRBJ2-7; D gene ambiguous. Germline V CDR1 and CDR2: LGHNA, YSLEER. V was shortened by 1 base and J by 3 bases, with 10 bases between the two germline ends. The CDR3 has 14 residues. As DNA, the CDR3 is TGCGCCAGCAGCCAAGTTGTCGGAGACTACGAGCAGTACTTC. The encoded protein is CASSQVVGDYEQYF.

This clonotype was seen a few times. The chain employs TRBV7-6 and TRBJ1-4; unclear D gene. The CDR3 consists of 13 residues. V was shortened by 4 bases and J by 8 bases, with 11 bases between the two germline ends. The germline V gene encodes CDR1 SGHVS and CDR2 FNYEAQ. The CDR3 is CASSYGSGEKLFF. CDR3 DNA sequence: TGTGCCAGCAGCTACGGTAGCGGGGAAAAACTGTTTTTT.

The V call is TRBV10-3, the J call TRBJ1-1, with TRBD1 matching 9 bases. V gave up 11 bases and J gave up 3 bases; unmatched junction bases: 4. The CDR3 is 12 amino acids. Germline-derived CDR1 and CDR2 are ENHRY and SYGVKD. For the CDR3, the DNA is TGTGCCGTACGGGACAGGGACACTGAAGCTTTCTTT. Translation: CAVRDRDTEAFF.

This clonotype was picked up many times. The rearrangement joins TRBV7-6 to TRBJ1-4; no definite D call. The CDR3 is made up of 15 amino acids. CDR1 is SGHVS and CDR2 is FNYEAQ in the germline V gene. Trimming took 0 bases from V and 7 from J, leaving 12 bases between them. The CDR3 nucleotides read TGTGCCAGCAGCTTAGCGCGGACGACCAGTGAAAAACTGTTTTTT. Its translation is CASSLARTTSEKLFF.

There are many counts of this clonotype. The chain is built from TRBV7-2 and TRBJ1-2; D gene ambiguous. In germline, CDR1 is SGHTA, CDR2 FQGNSA. CDR3 length: 12 amino acids. Trimming took off 5 bases at V and 0 bases at J, with 4 bases between the two ends. The CDR3 is CASSPTNYGYTF. CDR3 coding DNA: TGTGCCAGCAGCCCGACTAACTATGGCTACACCTTC.

Notes on this clonotype: At one of its ends the junction is not consistent with the germline gene, which may arise from a read error. This chain links TRBV20-1 with TRBJ1-1; D possibly corresponds to TRBD1 (5 bases). This CDR3 is 14 amino acids long. Per germline, CDR1 DFQATT and CDR2 SNEGSKA (reference sequence). The CDR3 here is CSVRKAGMNTEAFF. CDR3 in DNA: TGCAGTGTTAGAAAAGCAGGGATGAACACTGAAGCTTTCTTT.

This clonotype was picked up many times. The chain couples TRBV15 to TRBJ2-7, with D uncertain. There are 13 residues in the CDR3. Germline loops: CDR1 LNHNV, CDR2 YYDKDF (reference sequence). The ends were cut back, 1 base at V and 5 bases at J, with 9 bases in the middle. The CDR3 sequence: CATSRGFTNEQYF. CDR3 DNA sequence: TGTGCCACCAGCAGAGGATTTACTAACGAGCAGTACTTC.

The table lists this clonotype with a count of one. This chain joins TRBV7-2 and TRBJ2-5, with D perhaps matching TRBD2 (7 bases). The length of the CDR3 is 14 residues. Trimming left V 6 bases short and J 5 bases short, with 16 bases between. Germline values: CDR1 SGHTA, CDR2 FQGNSA. The CDR3 region has the DNA TGTGCCAGCAGTGGCCGCGGGGGCGTTGAGACCCAGTACTTC. Translated, it gives CASSGRGGVETQYF.

The chain carries TRBV7-2 and TRBJ2-6; D not certain. Germline assignment: CDR1 SGHTA and CDR2 FQGNSA. CDR3 length: 21 residues. V lost 6 bases, J lost 2 bases, and 29 bases lay in between. The CDR3 is CASSLYGGPHLRVPGANVLTF. The DNA for the CDR3 is TGTGCCAGCAGTTTATATGGTGGACCGCACCTAAGGGTCCCTGGGGCCAACGTCCTGACTTTC.

This clonotype was recorded many times. The V gene is TRBV14, the J gene TRBJ2-7; D gene unclear. The ends were cut back, 3 bases at V and 3 bases at J, with 9 bases in the middle. The CDR3 loop spans 13 amino acids. Germline loops: CDR1 SGHDN, CDR2 FVKESK. In nucleotides, the CDR3 is TGTGCCAGCAGCCACCCTACAGACTACGAGCAGTACTTC. Protein sequence: CASSHPTDYEQYF.

The table lists this clonotype with many counts. This chain connects TRBV20-1 to TRBJ1-2, with 7 bases fitting TRBD1. The CDR3 has 15 residues. J was trimmed by 4 bases and V by 0 bases; bases with no gene match: 8. CDR1 is DFQATT, CDR2 SNEGSKA, per germline (reference sequence). The CDR3 loop reads CSARELENRGYGYTF. The DNA of the CDR3 is TGCAGTGCTAGAGAGTTAGAAAACAGGGGCTATGGCTACACCTTC.

This clonotype came up many times. The rearrangement links TRBV2 to TRBJ2-3, with D uncertain. The ends were cut back, 7 bases at V and 0 bases at J, with 8 bases in the middle. The CDR3 is made up of 13 amino acids. CDR1 SNHLY and CDR2 FYNNEI come from the germline V gene. CDR3 in amino acids: CASNLDSTDTQYF. The CDR3 DNA is TGTGCCAGCAACCTGGACAGCACAGATACGCAGTATTTT.